This TCR beta chain was documented in a study of cytomegalovirus exposure and HLA in healthy donors. PCR employed 60 Vbeta and 13 Jbeta primers. The method was immunoSEQ multiplex PCR; TCRdb's version includes in-frame clones alone and lacks a portion of them. The top ten clones hold about 4.6% of a sample with fewer than 250,000 clones, roughly 75% of them seen once. V gave up 2 bases and J gave up 1 base; unmatched junction bases: 1. The CDR3 covers 14 residues. CDR1 is GTSNPN, CDR2 SVGIG, per germline (reference sequence). As regards this clone: The same CDR3 arises from other DNA sequences in this sample as well.

The clonotype originates from a young man in good health and CMV-seropositive. This sequence joins TRBV30 and TRBJ2-7; 11 bases line up with TRBD1. The material sequenced was PBMCs. The CDR3 sequence: CAWSWDRGSYEQYF. In DNA, the CDR3 is TGTGCCTGGAGTTGGGACAGGGGGTCCTACGAGCAGTACTTC.